This TCR beta chain appears in the sequencing data of a study of CD8 T cells in Susac syndrome. In the study overall: Active disease was present in about six of the sequenced Susac syndrome patients, and remission in fewer than 10.

Patients with Susac syndrome met diagnostic criteria defined recently for definite or probable disease. Bulk CD8+ and CD4+ cells came from magnetic negative isolation; CD8+ TEMRA by FACS. Germline V gives CDR1 SNHLY, CDR2 FYNNEI. The length of the CDR3 is 15 residues. The ends were cut back, 4 bases at V and 6 bases at J, with 17 bases in the middle. Random hexamers were used to reverse transcribe an amount of about 0.45 to 1 ug RNA. The TCR beta CDR3 was amplified by immunoSEQ multiplex PCR across 54 Vbeta, 13 Jbeta. TCRdb reprocessed the immunoSEQ multiplex PCR reads via MiXCR and lists one record per CDR3 protein. The profile covers more than 95,000 distinct CDR3 sequences, with around 94% appearing a single time and about 0.2% taken by the ten largest.

The clonotype was recovered from a human donor with Susac syndrome. The sequenced material came from CD8+ T cells from PBMCs. V usage is TRBV2 and J usage is TRBJ2-3; no reliable D call. The CDR3 DNA is TGTGCCAGCAGTGCCGCGTCGGAGCTCTCCGATACGCAGTATTTT. Its translation is CASSAASELSDTQYF.